Below are 2 T cell receptor beta chains sequenced from a single sample in a study of post-analysis software for immune sequencing data. Broader study findings: Patients had higher frequencies than controls of four to six TRBV segments, including TRBV5-6, TRBV5-1 and TRBV20-1.

These receptors' targets are unknown. The library was made from cDNA and included unique molecular identifiers. TCRdb re-derived calls from the PCR reads in MiXCR, one entry per CDR3 protein. The data hold around 700,000 distinct CDR3 sequences, with 59% observed a single time. The specimen was blood. All receptors come from a girl aged 2 to 10 with multiple sclerosis.

This clonotype was found a few times. This chain joins TRBV5-1 and TRBJ2-1; D is unresolved. V was cut by 0 bases and J by 1 base, with 11 bases left in between. Germline CDR1 SGHRS, CDR2 YFSETQ. This CDR3 comprises 16 residues. DNA for the CDR3: TGCGCCAGCAGCTTGGGACATACCTTTTCCTACAATGAGCAGTTCTTC. Protein sequence: CASSLGHTFSYNEQFF.

The V and J genes are TRBV10-1 and TRBJ2-1; perhaps TRBD1 as D (6 bases). Trimming left V 7 bases short and J 0 bases short, with 10 bases between. Per germline, CDR1 WNHNN and CDR2 SYGVQD (reference sequence). The CDR3 totals 14 residues. The CDR3 sequence is CASTPDSSYNEQFF. CDR3 nucleotide sequence: TGCGCCAGCACCCCGGACAGCTCCTACAATGAGCAGTTCTTC.